This T cell receptor (beta chain) was sequenced in a study of PD-L1 blockade in urothelial cancer. Study-level information: About 85% of the roughly 30 patients comprised males who had bladder-origin urothelial cancer.

CDR1 and CDR2 (germline): SGHDN, FVKESK. J lost 3 bases, V lost 3 bases, and 7 bases had no gene match. The CDR3 is 15 amino acids. Synthetic TCR analog templates were added to each PCR reaction. Sequencing used immunoSEQ multiplex PCR; TCRdb keeps in-frame clones, though not all of them. This sample has about 69,000 clones, with 70% to 90% found just once. The TCR comes from a man aged 60-69 years with urothelial cancer. The J gene is TRBJ1-1, the V gene TRBV14, with 7 bases aligning to TRBD1. This specimen was PBMCs, taken around atezolizumab (anti-PD-L1) treatment. The CDR3 region is CASSQGDSYYTEAFF. CDR3 bases: TGTGCCAGCAGCCAGGGGGACAGTTATTACACTGAAGCTTTCTTT.